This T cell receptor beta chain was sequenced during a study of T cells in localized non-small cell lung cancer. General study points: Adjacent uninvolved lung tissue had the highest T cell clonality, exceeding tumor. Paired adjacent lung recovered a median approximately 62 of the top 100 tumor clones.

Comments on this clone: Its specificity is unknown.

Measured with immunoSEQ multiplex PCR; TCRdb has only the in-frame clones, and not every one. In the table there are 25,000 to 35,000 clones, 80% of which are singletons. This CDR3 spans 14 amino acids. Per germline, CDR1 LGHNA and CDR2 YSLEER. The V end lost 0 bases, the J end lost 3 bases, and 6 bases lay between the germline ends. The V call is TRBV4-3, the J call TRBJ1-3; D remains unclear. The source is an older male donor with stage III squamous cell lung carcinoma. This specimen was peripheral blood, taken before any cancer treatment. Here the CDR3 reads CASSQDLLGNTIYF. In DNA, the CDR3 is TGCGCCAGCAGCCAAGATCTTCTTGGAAACACCATATATTTT.